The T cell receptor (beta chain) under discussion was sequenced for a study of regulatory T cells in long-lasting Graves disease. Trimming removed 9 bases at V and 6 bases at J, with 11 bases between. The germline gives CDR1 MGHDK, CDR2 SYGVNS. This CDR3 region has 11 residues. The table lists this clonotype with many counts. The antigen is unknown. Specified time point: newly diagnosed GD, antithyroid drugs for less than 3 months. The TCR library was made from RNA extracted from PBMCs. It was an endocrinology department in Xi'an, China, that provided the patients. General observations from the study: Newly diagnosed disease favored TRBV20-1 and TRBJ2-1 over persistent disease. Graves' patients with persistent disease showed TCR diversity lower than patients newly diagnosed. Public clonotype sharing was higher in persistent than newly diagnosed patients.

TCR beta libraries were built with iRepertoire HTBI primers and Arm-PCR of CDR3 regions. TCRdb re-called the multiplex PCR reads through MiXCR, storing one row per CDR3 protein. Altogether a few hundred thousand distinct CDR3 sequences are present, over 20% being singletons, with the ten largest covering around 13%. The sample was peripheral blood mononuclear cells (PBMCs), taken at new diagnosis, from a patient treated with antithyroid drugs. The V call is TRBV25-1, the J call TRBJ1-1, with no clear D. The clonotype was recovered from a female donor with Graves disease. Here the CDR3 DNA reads TGTGCCAGTAGGAACGGACCTGAAGCTTTCTTT. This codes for CASRNGPEAFF.